The TCR beta chain described here comes from a study of T cells in Graves' hyperthyroidism and ophthalmopathy. A few counts support this clonotype. The antigen is not known. Study observations and caveats: In blood, most of the thyroid clonotypes expanded above 0.001 were also present. The model anticipated ophthalmopathy a median approximately 6.6 months pre-onset.

PBMCs were collected from an approximately 9.3 ml volume of fresh peripheral blood. Amplified TCR beta CDR3 regions came from RNA transcripts. HTBI primers were the set used in a first-round RT-PCR of the TCR CDR3. TCRdb recomputed calls from the multiplex PCR reads with MiXCR, one row per CDR3 protein. Among approximately 570,000 distinct CDR3 sequences listed, 15% to 20% were seen once. Sample: blood. The receptor comes from a man between 40 and 49 years old with Graves' ophthalmopathy.

The CDR3 loop reads CATSSWASTGELFF. In DNA, the CDR3 is TGTGCCACCAGTTCCTGGGCGAGCACCGGGGAGCTGTTTTTT. The chain has TRBV24-1 and TRBJ2-2; D uncertain. From germline, CDR1 is KGHDR and CDR2 SFDVKD. V was pared by 6 bases and J by 4 bases, with 11 bases between. The CDR3 contains 14 residues.